Below are 3 T cell receptor beta chains sequenced from a single sample in a study of T cells in Graves' hyperthyroidism and ophthalmopathy. There were TCR beta CDR3 regions amplified from RNA transcripts. Initially, a first-round RT-PCR of the TCR CDR3 employed the HTBI primer set. TCRdb recomputed calls from the multiplex PCR reads with MiXCR, one row per CDR3 protein. The repertoire consists of about 320,000 distinct CDR3 sequences, with around 17% occurring once and the leading ten covering 33%. What was sequenced was blood. These receptors all come from a man under 40 with Graves' hyperthyroidism.

The V and J genes are TRBV15 and TRBJ2-7, with a possible D match to TRBD1 (5 bases). The germline V and J ends were trimmed by 2 bases and 3 bases, with 20 bases remaining between them. CDR1 and CDR2 (germline): LNHNV, YYDKDF (reference sequence). The CDR3 extends over 17 amino acids. CDR3 nucleotide sequence: TGTGCCACCAGCAGAAATTTTCCGACTCGACAGAACTACGAGCAGTACTTC. It is translated as CATSRNFPTRQNYEQYF.

There are many counts of this clonotype. This sequence joins TRBV7-2 and TRBJ2-6; D not certain. This CDR3 contains 17 residues. With 1 base removed from V and 1 base from J, the gap between germline ends came to 11 bases. Per the germline V gene, CDR1 is SGHTA and CDR2 is FQGNSA. The CDR3 DNA follows: TGTGCCAGCAGCTTAGGCAGCCTATGGTCTGGGGCCAACGTCCTGACTTTC. Translated, it gives CASSLGSLWSGANVLTF.

This clonotype was observed a few times. The chain employs TRBV9 and TRBJ2-2; possibly TRBD2 for D (7 bases). From germline, CDR1 is SGDLS and CDR2 YYNGEE. The CDR3 loop spans 16 amino acids. V dropped 6 bases and J dropped 0 bases, with 15 bases sitting between them. The CDR3 bases are TGTGCCAGCACCGAGGGGGGACTAACGAACACCGGGGAGCTGTTTTTT. As protein: CASTEGGLTNTGELFF.